This T cell receptor beta chain is drawn from a study of T cells after yellow fever vaccination. Whole-study context: SMART-Seq v4 Ultra Low Input served to prepare low-cell-number fractions.

Germline CDR1 is MDHEN and CDR2 is SYDVKM. The CDR3 has 15 residues. Trimming shortened V by 4 bases and J by 8 bases, and 17 bases separated the two germline ends. Details on this clonotype: The antigen is undetermined.

Broader study findings: Clones from primary vaccination mostly reappeared after the booster (approximately 95% CD4, roughly 87% CD8). The secondary T-cell response peaked on day 5, not day 15, but was weaker. It was a small share of clonotypes that appeared in both CD4 and CD8 compartments.

Each CDR3 protein is one row after TCRdb ran MiXCR on the 5' RACE reads. The data show 300,000 or so distinct CDR3 sequences, with about 8.3% seen just once and 17% held by the top ten. Material: PBMCs, obtained 45 days after the first yellow fever vaccination. The chain couples TRBV28 to TRBJ1-4; D possibly corresponds to TRBD1 (6 bases). This receptor was identified in a man younger than 35 who received the YFV17D yellow fever vaccine. CDR3 residues: CASSSSMRGLEKLFF. The CDR3 DNA reads as TGTGCCAGCAGTTCCTCTATGCGGGGGCTGGAAAAACTGTTTTTT.